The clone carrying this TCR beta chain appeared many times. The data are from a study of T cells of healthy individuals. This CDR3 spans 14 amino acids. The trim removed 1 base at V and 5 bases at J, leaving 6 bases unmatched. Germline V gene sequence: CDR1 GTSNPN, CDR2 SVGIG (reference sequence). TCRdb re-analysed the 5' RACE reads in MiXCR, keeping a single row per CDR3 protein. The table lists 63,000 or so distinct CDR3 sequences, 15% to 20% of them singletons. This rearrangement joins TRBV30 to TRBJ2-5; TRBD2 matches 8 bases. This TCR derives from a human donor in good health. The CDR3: CAWSGLAKRETQYF. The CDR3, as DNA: TGTGCCTGGAGTGGACTAGCGAAAAGGGAGACCCAGTACTTC. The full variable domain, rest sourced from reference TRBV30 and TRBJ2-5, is SQTIHQWPATLVQPVGSPLSLECTVEGTSNPNLYWYRQAAGRGLQLLFYSVGIGQISSEVPQNLSASRPQDRQFILSSKKLLLSDSGFYLCAWSGLAKRETQYFGPGTRLLVL.